The 7 T cell receptor beta chains listed next were all sequenced from one sample in a study of cytotoxic CD8 clonotypes in ibrutinib-treated CLL. Sequenced by immunoSEQ multiplex PCR; TCRdb stores in-frame clones only, minus some. Among 160,000 or so clones listed, more than 75% were seen once. Sequencing was performed on PBMCs, taken after 12 months of ibrutinib treatment. The receptors stem from a human donor with chronic lymphocytic leukemia.

The chain uses TRBV4-1 and TRBJ2-1; D gene ambiguous. Germline V gives CDR1 MGHRA, CDR2 YSYEKL. This CDR3 region has 12 residues. Trimming removed 4 bases at V and 12 bases at J, with 13 bases between. This chain's CDR3 is CASSLEHGLQFF. CDR3 sequence (DNA): TGCGCCAGCAGCCTAGAACACGGTTTGCAGTTCTTC.

The chain combines TRBV28 with TRBJ2-7; TRBD1 matches 7 bases. Germline V gene data show CDR1 as MDHEN and CDR2 as SYDVKM. With V trimmed by 3 bases and J by 6 bases, 5 bases remained unmatched. This CDR3 is 13 amino acids long. The CDR3 region has the DNA TGTGCCAGCAGTTTGACCCCAGGGGGCGAGCAGTACTTC. This encodes CASSLTPGGEQYF.

This clone was counted a few times. The genes are TRBV6-1 and TRBJ1-1; possibly TRBD1 for D (6 bases). Germline V gives CDR1 MNHNS, CDR2 SASEGT. Trimming pared 10 bases from V and 4 bases from J, leaving 16 bases between. This CDR3 is 13 amino acids long. Here the CDR3 reads CAIFTGSGTEAFF. As DNA, the CDR3 is TGTGCCATCTTTACAGGGAGTGGCACTGAAGCTTTCTTT.

The rearrangement uses TRBV10-3 and TRBJ2-3; either TRBD1 or TRBD2 may fit D (5 bases each). From germline, CDR1 is ENHRY and CDR2 SYGVKD. V lost 0 bases and J 5 bases, leaving 9 bases between the germline ends. The CDR3 is 14 amino acids. CDR3 protein: CAISESIGGDTQYF. For the CDR3, the DNA is TGTGCCATCAGTGAGTCGATTGGGGGAGATACGCAGTATTTT.

V gene TRBV4-1 combines with J gene TRBJ2-2; 7 nucleotides match TRBD1. The germline CDR1 and CDR2 sequences are MGHRA and YSYEKL. The ends lost 7 bases at V and 1 base at J; junction bases unmatched: 6. The CDR3 is 15 residues long. The CDR3 loop is CASTKTGMNTGELFF. CDR3 nucleotide sequence: TGCGCCAGCACTAAGACAGGGATGAACACCGGGGAGCTGTTTTTT.

The V call is TRBV29-1, the J call TRBJ2-7, with 9 bases matching TRBD2. The CDR3 consists of 15 residues. The J segment lost 1 base and the V segment lost 0 bases, leaving 4 bases of the junction unmatched. Germline V lookup: CDR1 SQVTM, CDR2 ANQGSEA. This CDR3 is CSVEDYAGGSYEQYF. CDR3 sequence (DNA): TGCAGCGTTGAAGACTACGCGGGAGGGTCCTACGAGCAGTACTTC.

The rearrangement uses TRBV5-1 and TRBJ2-1; 9 nucleotides align to TRBD2. The germline gives CDR1 SGHRS, CDR2 YFSETQ. This CDR3 comprises 18 residues. V dropped 0 bases and J dropped 4; count of bases not matched to a gene: 11. This CDR3 reads CASSLGLAAPSGYNEQFF. CDR3 nucleotides: TGCGCCAGCAGCTTGGGACTAGCGGCGCCGAGCGGTTACAATGAGCAGTTCTTC.